The 29 T cell receptor beta chains listed next were all sequenced from one sample in a study of T cell repertoires in cytomegalovirus infection. Their recognized antigens are unknown. A single record per CDR3 protein comes from TCRdb applying MiXCR to the reads. The top ten clones hold around 45% of a sample with 400,000 to 600,000 distinct CDR3 sequences, 42% of them seen once. Sample: cultured PBMCs, taken from culture after CMV antigen stimulation. The origin of the receptors is a human donor in good health (CMV status not recorded). Some clones in this sample may be carry-over from other donors' samples.

The rearrangement links TRBV12-3 or TRBV12-4 to TRBJ2-5, with a tentative D call TRBD2 (6 bases). The CDR3 is made up of 13 amino acids. Trimming pared 5 bases from V and 3 bases from J, leaving 10 bases between. The DNA of the CDR3 is TGTGCCAGCAGTCGGACTATGAAAGAGACCCAGTACTTC. This encodes CASSRTMKETQYF.

V is TRBV7-7 and J is TRBJ2-1, with D possibly TRBD2 on 7 matching bases. Trimming removed 1 base at V and 0 bases at J, with 19 bases between. Germline-derived CDR1 and CDR2 are SSHAT and FNYEAQ (reference sequence). The CDR3 totals 19 residues. This CDR3 reads CASSLGSGGALRSYNEQFF. The CDR3 bases are TGTGCCAGCAGCTTAGGGAGTGGGGGGGCCCTCCGCTCCTACAATGAGCAGTTCTTC.

The rearrangement joins TRBV4-1 to TRBJ2-1; 12 nucleotides match TRBD2. From germline, CDR1 is MGHRA and CDR2 YSYEKL. Trimming removed 4 bases from V and 7 bases from J; junction bases left unmatched: 11. The CDR3 has 17 amino acids. The DNA of the CDR3 is TGCGCCAGCAGCCCTGGACTAGCGGGGCCTAGATGGAATGAGCAGTTCTTC. Translation: CASSPGLAGPRWNEQFF.

This chain connects TRBV5-1 to TRBJ1-2; TRBD1 matches at 12 bases. Germline lookup yields CDR1 SGHRS and CDR2 YFSETQ. This CDR3 comprises 14 residues. After removal of 3 bases from V and 6 bases from J, the junction contained 3 bases not matched to a gene. The chain's CDR3 is CASSWGQGADGYTF. For the CDR3, the DNA is TGCGCCAGCAGCTGGGGACAGGGGGCTGATGGCTACACCTTC.

This CDR3 reads CASSYYGAGYTF. The CDR3 coding sequence is TGTGCCAGCAGCTACTATGGGGCGGGCTACACCTTC. This chain joins TRBV11-2 and TRBJ1-2, with D perhaps TRBD1 (5 bases). V lost 4 bases and J lost 8, with 11 bases in between. Germline assignment: CDR1 SGHAT and CDR2 FQNNGV. The CDR3 is 12 amino acids.

V usage is TRBV6-5 and J usage is TRBJ1-2, with D maybe TRBD1 (5 bases). V shed 8 bases and J shed 7 bases, with 23 bases lying between them. Germline V gene sequence: CDR1 MNHEY, CDR2 SVGAGI. This CDR3 has 15 residues. The CDR3 here is CASHRGRIPNFGYTF. CDR3 sequence (DNA): TGTGCCAGCCATAGGGGCAGGATACCTAATTTTGGCTACACCTTC.

This chain uses TRBV3-1 with TRBJ2-7; D is perhaps TRBD2 (6 bases). Germline-derived CDR1 and CDR2 are LGHDT and YNNKEL (reference sequence). CDR3 length: 15 amino acids. Trimming took 6 bases from V and 3 from J, leaving 18 bases between them. The CDR3 loop is CASRGGPGLHYEQYF. Written as DNA, the CDR3 is TGTGCCAGCAGGGGTGGACCGGGACTCCACTACGAGCAGTACTTC.

The CDR3: CASRPDRSYNEQFF. CDR3 nucleotide sequence: TGTGCCAGCAGACCTGACAGATCCTACAATGAGCAGTTCTTC. The chain has TRBV12-3 or TRBV12-4 and TRBJ2-1; weak D call: TRBD1 (5 bases). CDR3 size: 14 residues. V was cut by 6 bases and J by 1 base, with 10 bases left in between.

V gene TRBV5-4 combines with J gene TRBJ2-1; D might be TRBD1 or TRBD2, each matching 6 bases. Germline loops: CDR1 SGHNT, CDR2 YYREEE (reference sequence). The CDR3 spans 14 residues. V was cut by 4 bases and J by 6 bases, with 14 bases left in between. CDR3 region: CASSNRSGANEQFF. The CDR3 DNA reads as TGTGCCAGCAGCAACCGCTCGGGGGCCAATGAGCAGTTCTTC.

As DNA, the CDR3 is TGTGCCAGCAGTTGGGTAGGACAGGGGGCTGGTGAGCAGTTCTTC. Encoded protein: CASSWVGQGAGEQFF. The chain uses TRBV6-5 and TRBJ2-1; 11 bases match TRBD1. The V segment lost 4 bases and the J segment 9 bases; nucleotides outside the gene matches: 8. Germline CDR1 and CDR2: MNHEY and SVGAGI. This CDR3 region has 15 residues.

The CDR3 DNA follows: TGTGCCAGCAGACAAACAGGTCCGAGCTCCTACAATGAGCAGTTCTTC. This sequence encodes CASRQTGPSSYNEQFF. This rearrangement joins TRBV27 to TRBJ2-1, with a weak D call TRBD1 (5 bases). Trimming cost V 6 bases and J 0 bases, with 15 bases left between them. The CDR3 contains 16 residues. The germline V gene has CDR1 MNHEY and CDR2 SMNVEV (reference sequence).

The chain links TRBV20-1 to TRBJ1-6; D gene ambiguous. Trimming removed 5 bases at V and 5 bases at J, with 13 bases between. This CDR3 is built from 14 residues. Germline loops: CDR1 DFQATT, CDR2 SNEGSKA (reference sequence). For the CDR3, the DNA is TGCAGTGCTGCCCTGCATAGAGATAATTCACCCCTCCACTTT. Translated, it gives CSAALHRDNSPLHF.

The chain joins TRBV6-6 to TRBJ1-2; D gene unclear. The CDR3 totals 15 residues. Germline V gene lookup returns CDR1 MNHNY and CDR2 SVGAGI (reference sequence). Trimming cost V 4 bases and J 5 bases, with 17 bases left between them. The CDR3 sequence is CASSSPGLRKYGYTF. CDR3 in DNA: TGTGCCAGCAGTTCTCCCGGGCTAAGGAAGTATGGCTACACCTTC.

The V gene is TRBV4-1, the J gene TRBJ2-5; no clear D. Germline CDR1 reads MGHRA; CDR2 reads YSYEKL. CDR3 length equals 14 residues. V dropped 4 bases and J dropped 5 bases, with 14 bases sitting between them. The CDR3 DNA reads TGCGCCAGCAGCCGGTGGACCGCCCGGGAGACCCAGTACTTC. This encodes CASSRWTARETQYF.

This clonotype turned up a few times. The chain links TRBV6-1 to TRBJ1-1; D remains ambiguous. This CDR3 has 13 residues. The V end lost 1 base, the J end lost 10 bases, and 13 bases lay between the germline ends. Germline CDR1 and CDR2: MNHNS and SASEGT. Here the CDR3 DNA reads TGTGCCAGCAGTGAAGGCATCCTCCTGCCAGCTTTCTTT. Translation: CASSEGILLPAFF.

This clonotype has more than one count but fewer than ten. The gene calls are TRBV12-3 or TRBV12-4 and TRBJ1-2, with a weak D call TRBD1 (6 bases). V dropped 4 bases and J dropped 10 bases, with 13 bases sitting between them. The CDR3 runs to 12 residues. Written as DNA, the CDR3 is TGTGCCAGCAGTTCCCGGGGGGCTCACTACACCTTC. This sequence encodes CASSSRGAHYTF.

A few counts support this clonotype. The chain uses TRBV27 and TRBJ1-2, with a weak D call TRBD1 (5 bases). Germline V lookup: CDR1 MNHEY, CDR2 SMNVEV (reference sequence). The CDR3 sequence is 12 residues long. Deletions cut 8 bases from V and 4 bases from J, with 11 bases between. This chain's CDR3 is CASAGAGYGYTF. Written as DNA, the CDR3 is TGTGCCAGCGCCGGGGCCGGCTATGGCTACACCTTC.

At least ten counts were recorded for this clonotype. The rearrangement links TRBV7-2 to TRBJ1-5, with D perhaps matching TRBD1 (6 bases). The CDR3 extends over 15 amino acids. Germline CDR1 is SGHTA and CDR2 is FQGNSA. V dropped 1 base and J dropped 7 bases, with 14 bases sitting between them. In DNA, the CDR3 is TGTGCCAGCAGCTTAGATGGCAGGGGAAGCCAGCCCCAGCATTTT. Encoded protein: CASSLDGRGSQPQHF.

The chain couples TRBV7-2 to TRBJ2-2; TRBD1 matches 10 bases. There are 17 residues in the CDR3. V lost 3 bases, J lost 5 bases, and 9 bases stayed unmatched. Germline assignment: CDR1 SGHTA and CDR2 FQGNSA. CDR3 sequence reads: CASSFDLGTGVTGELFF. The DNA of the CDR3 is TGTGCCAGCAGCTTCGACTTAGGGACAGGGGTAACCGGGGAGCTGTTTTTT.

This chain joins TRBV5-4 and TRBJ2-1, with 7 bases aligning to TRBD2. Germline assignment: CDR1 SGHNT and CDR2 YYREEE (reference sequence). The CDR3 contains 16 residues. The junction had 8 bases not matched to a gene; V was cut back by 1 base and J by 4 bases. The CDR3 DNA reads TGTGCCAGCAGCTTGACAGCGGGAACATATTACAATGAGCAGTTCTTC. Protein: CASSLTAGTYYNEQFF.

This clonotype was counted at least ten times. The J gene is TRBJ2-7, the V gene TRBV7-2; D unresolved. V lost 0 bases, J lost 1 base, and 4 bases lay in between. Germline lookup yields CDR1 SGHTA and CDR2 FQGNSA. The CDR3 sequence is 13 residues long. In nucleotides, the CDR3 is TGTGCCAGCAGCTTAGCTGCGTCCTACGAGCAGTACTTC. It encodes CASSLAASYEQYF.

This clonotype was seen only once. The gene calls are TRBV7-2 and TRBJ2-5; D may be TRBD1 (5 bases). Germline V gene sequence: CDR1 SGHTA, CDR2 FQGNSA. Between the trimmed V and J ends, which lost 5 bases and 3 bases, there was a span of 19 bases. The CDR3 length is 16 residues. This CDR3 reads CASSPNMAGSEETQYF. In DNA, the CDR3 is TGTGCCAGCAGCCCCAATATGGCAGGGTCAGAAGAGACCCAGTACTTC.

There are many counts of this clonotype. This chain uses TRBV6-2 or TRBV6-3 with TRBJ2-1; 15 bases are shared with TRBD2. The length of the CDR3 is 17 residues. J lost 6 bases, V lost 4 bases, and 7 bases had no gene match. Germline CDR1 is MNHEY and CDR2 is SVGEGT. CDR3 in DNA: TGTGCCAGCAGTTTTTATCGGACTAGCGGGAGGGCCAATGAGCAGTTCTTC. Translation gives CASSFYRTSGRANEQFF.

This clonotype was counted a single time. This sequence joins TRBV19 and TRBJ1-5, with TRBD1 as a possible D gene (5 bases). CDR3 size: 14 residues. Per the germline V gene, CDR1 is LNHDA and CDR2 is SQIVND (reference sequence). V lost 6 bases to trimming and J lost 6 bases, with 15 bases between them. The CDR3 DNA is TGTGCCAGTAGGGATACAGGTCAGGTTCAGCCCCAGCATTTT. It is translated as CASRDTGQVQPQHF.

The rearrangement links TRBV7-2 to TRBJ2-5; no clear D gene. The CDR3 contains 14 residues. In germline, CDR1 is SGHTA, CDR2 FQGNSA. V shed 1 base and J shed 8 bases, with 14 bases lying between them. The CDR3 loop is CASSLVGSTETQYF. The CDR3 DNA sequence: TGTGCCAGCAGCTTAGTCGGGTCCACCGAAACCCAGTACTTC.

The chain links TRBV18 to TRBJ2-1, with TRBD2 matching 10 bases. The CDR3 consists of 13 residues. The germline gives CDR1 KGHSH, CDR2 LQKENI. J was trimmed by 12 bases and V by 6 bases; bases with no gene match: 8. The CDR3 region is CASSAGLAMGQFF. The CDR3 region has the DNA TGTGCCAGCTCGGCGGGACTAGCGATGGGGCAGTTCTTC.

This chain uses TRBV19 with TRBJ2-7; a possible D gene is TRBD1 (6 bases). CDR3 size: 14 residues. Trimming stripped 9 bases from V and 2 bases from J, with 17 bases between. Looked up from germline, CDR1 is LNHDA and CDR2 is SQIVND (reference sequence). DNA of the CDR3: TGTGCCAGGCCGACCGGGACACCAACCTACGAGCAGTACTTC. Translated, it gives CARPTGTPTYEQYF.

The chain uses TRBV5-1 and TRBJ1-4, with D perhaps TRBD1 (5 bases). Germline V CDR1 and CDR2: SGHRS, YFSETQ. The CDR3 is 14 amino acids. The ends were cut back, 4 bases at V and 7 bases at J, with 14 bases in the middle. The CDR3 sequence: CASSRLGVGEKLFF. The CDR3 nucleotides read TGCGCCAGCAGCCGGTTAGGGGTCGGTGAAAAACTGTTTTTT.

The chain employs TRBV20-1 and TRBJ2-5; TRBD2 might be the D (5 bases). The CDR3 sequence is 14 residues long. CDR1 is DFQATT, CDR2 SNEGSKA, per germline (reference sequence). V dropped 8 bases and J dropped 1 base, with 17 bases sitting between them. The CDR3 region has the DNA TGCAGTCTCCTAGGAGGCAGGTTCCAAGAGACCCAGTACTTC. This encodes CSLLGGRFQETQYF.